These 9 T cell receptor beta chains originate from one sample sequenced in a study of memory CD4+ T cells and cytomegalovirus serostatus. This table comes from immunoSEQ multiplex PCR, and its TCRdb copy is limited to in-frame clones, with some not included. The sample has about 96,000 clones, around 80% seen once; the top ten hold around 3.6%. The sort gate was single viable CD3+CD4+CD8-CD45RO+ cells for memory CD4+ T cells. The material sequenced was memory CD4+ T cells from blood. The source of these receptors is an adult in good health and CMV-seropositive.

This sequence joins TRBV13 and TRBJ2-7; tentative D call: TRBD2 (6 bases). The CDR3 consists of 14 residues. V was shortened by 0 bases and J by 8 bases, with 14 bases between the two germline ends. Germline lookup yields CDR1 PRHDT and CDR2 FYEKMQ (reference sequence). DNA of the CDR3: TGTGCCAGCAGCTTAGGGCGGGACGTCCGTAAGCAGTACTTC. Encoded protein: CASSLGRDVRKQYF.

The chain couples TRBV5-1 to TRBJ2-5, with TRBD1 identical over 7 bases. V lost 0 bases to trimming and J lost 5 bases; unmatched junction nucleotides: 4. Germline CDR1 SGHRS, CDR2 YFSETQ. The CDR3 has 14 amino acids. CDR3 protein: CASSLGQGRETQYF. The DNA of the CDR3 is TGCGCCAGCAGCTTGGGACAGGGAAGGGAGACCCAGTACTTC.

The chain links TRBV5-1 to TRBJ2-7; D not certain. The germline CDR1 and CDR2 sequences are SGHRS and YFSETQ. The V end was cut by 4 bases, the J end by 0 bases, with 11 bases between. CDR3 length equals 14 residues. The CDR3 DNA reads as TGCGCCAGCAGCGTCTTCCCGAGCTCCTACGAGCAGTACTTC. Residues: CASSVFPSSYEQYF. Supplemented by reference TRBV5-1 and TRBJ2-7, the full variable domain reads KAGVTQTPRYLIKTRGQQVTLSCSPISGHRSVSWYQQTPGQGLQFLFEYFSETQRNKGNFPGRFSGRQFSNSRSEMNVSTLELGDSALYLCASSVFPSSYEQYFGPGTRLTVT.

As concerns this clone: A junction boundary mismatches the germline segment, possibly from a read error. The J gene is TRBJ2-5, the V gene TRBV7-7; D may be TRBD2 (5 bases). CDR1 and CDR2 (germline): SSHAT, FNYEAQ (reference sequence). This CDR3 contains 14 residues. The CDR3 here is CASSFGGSQETQYF. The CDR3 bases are TGTGCTAGCAGCTTTGGCGGGTCCCAAGAGACCCAGTACTTC.

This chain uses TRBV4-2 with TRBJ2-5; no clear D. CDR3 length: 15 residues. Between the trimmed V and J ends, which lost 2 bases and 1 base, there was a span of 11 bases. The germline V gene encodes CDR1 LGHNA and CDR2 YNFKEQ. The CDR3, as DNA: TGTGCCAGCAGCCAACAGACGGGCCTCCAAGAGACCCAGTACTTC. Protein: CASSQQTGLQETQYF.

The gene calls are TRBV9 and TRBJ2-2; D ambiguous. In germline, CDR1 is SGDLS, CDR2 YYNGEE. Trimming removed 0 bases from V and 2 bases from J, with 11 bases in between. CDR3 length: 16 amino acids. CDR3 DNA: TGTGCCAGCAGCGTAGACCACATAATTAACACCGGGGAGCTGTTTTTT. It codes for CASSVDHIINTGELFF.

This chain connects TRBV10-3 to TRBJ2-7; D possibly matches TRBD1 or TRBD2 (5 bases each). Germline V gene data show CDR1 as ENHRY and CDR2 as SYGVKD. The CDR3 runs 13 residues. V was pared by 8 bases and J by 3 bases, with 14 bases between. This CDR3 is CAIGSYGGYEQYF. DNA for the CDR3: TGTGCCATCGGGTCGTATGGGGGCTACGAGCAGTACTTC.

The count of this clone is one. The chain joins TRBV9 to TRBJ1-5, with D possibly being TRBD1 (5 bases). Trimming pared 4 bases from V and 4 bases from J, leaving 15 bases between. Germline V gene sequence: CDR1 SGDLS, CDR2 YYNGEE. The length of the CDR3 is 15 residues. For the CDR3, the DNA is TGTGCCAGCAGCCCGAGCGGGGCGGTGAATCAGCCCCAGCATTTT. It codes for CASSPSGAVNQPQHF.

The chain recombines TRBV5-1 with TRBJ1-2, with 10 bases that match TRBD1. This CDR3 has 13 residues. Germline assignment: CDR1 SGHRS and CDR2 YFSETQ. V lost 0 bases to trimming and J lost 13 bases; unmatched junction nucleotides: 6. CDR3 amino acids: CASSLAGQGDVTF. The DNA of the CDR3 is TGCGCCAGCAGCTTGGCCGGACAGGGGGATGTCACCTTC. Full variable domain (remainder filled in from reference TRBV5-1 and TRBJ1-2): KAGVTQTPRYLIKTRGQQVTLSCSPISGHRSVSWYQQTPGQGLQFLFEYFSETQRNKGNFPGRFSGRQFSNSRSEMNVSTLELGDSALYLCASSLAGQGDVTFGSGTRLTVV.